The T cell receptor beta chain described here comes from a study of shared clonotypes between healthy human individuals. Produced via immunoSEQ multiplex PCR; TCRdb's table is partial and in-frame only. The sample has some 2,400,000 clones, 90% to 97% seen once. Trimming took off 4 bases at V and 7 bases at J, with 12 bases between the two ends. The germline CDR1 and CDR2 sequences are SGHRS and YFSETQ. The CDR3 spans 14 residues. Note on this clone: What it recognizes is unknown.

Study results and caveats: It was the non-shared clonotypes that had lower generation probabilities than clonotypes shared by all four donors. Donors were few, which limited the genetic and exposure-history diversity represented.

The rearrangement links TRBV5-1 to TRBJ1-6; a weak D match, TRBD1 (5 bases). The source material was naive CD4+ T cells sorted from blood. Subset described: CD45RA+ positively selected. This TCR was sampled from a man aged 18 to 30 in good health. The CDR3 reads CASSLGRTNSPLHF. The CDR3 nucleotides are TGCGCCAGCAGCCTCGGACGGACAAATTCACCCCTCCACTTT.